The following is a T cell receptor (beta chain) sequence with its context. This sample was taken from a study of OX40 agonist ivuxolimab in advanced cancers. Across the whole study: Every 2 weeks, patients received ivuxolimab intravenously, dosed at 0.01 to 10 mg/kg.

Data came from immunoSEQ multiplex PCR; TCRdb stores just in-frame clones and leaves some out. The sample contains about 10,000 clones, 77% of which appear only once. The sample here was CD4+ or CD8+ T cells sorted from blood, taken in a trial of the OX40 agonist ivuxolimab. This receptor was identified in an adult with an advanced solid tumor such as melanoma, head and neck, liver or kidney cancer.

CDR3 sequence: CASRGDRTSPEQFF. CDR3 bases: TGTGCCAGTAGGGGGGACAGAACCTCCCCTGAGCAGTTCTTC. The chain recombines TRBV19 with TRBJ2-1, with 7 bases identical to TRBD1. In germline, CDR1 is LNHDA, CDR2 SQIVND (reference sequence). The CDR3 is made up of 14 amino acids. After removal of 6 bases from V and 9 bases from J, the junction contained 11 bases not matched to a gene.